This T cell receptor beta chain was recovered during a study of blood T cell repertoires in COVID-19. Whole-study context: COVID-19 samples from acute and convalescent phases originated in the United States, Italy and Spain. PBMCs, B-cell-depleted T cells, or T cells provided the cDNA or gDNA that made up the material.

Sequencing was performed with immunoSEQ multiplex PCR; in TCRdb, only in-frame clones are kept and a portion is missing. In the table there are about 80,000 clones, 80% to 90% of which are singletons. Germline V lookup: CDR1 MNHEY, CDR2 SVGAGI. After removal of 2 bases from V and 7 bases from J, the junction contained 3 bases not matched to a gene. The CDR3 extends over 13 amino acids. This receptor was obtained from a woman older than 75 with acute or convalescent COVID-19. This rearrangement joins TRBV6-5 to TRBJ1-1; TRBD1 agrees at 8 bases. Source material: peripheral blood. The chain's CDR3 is CASSYRTGFEAFF. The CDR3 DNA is TGTGCCAGCAGTTACCGGACAGGGTTTGAAGCTTTCTTT.